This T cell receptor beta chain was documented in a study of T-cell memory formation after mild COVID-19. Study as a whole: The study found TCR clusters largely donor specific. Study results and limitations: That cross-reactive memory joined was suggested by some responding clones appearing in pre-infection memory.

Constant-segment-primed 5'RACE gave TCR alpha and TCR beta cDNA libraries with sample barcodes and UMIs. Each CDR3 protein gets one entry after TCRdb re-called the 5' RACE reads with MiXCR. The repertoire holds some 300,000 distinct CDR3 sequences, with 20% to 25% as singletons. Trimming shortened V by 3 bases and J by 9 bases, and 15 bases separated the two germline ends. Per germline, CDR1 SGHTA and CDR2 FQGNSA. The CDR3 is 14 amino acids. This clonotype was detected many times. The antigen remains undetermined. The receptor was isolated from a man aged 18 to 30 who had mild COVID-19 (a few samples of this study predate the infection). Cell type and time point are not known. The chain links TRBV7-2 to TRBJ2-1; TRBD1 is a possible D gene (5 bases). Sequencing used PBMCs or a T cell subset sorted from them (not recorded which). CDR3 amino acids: CASSFRGSNSEQFF. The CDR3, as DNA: TGTGCCAGCAGCTTTAGGGGTAGTAACAGTGAGCAGTTCTTC.